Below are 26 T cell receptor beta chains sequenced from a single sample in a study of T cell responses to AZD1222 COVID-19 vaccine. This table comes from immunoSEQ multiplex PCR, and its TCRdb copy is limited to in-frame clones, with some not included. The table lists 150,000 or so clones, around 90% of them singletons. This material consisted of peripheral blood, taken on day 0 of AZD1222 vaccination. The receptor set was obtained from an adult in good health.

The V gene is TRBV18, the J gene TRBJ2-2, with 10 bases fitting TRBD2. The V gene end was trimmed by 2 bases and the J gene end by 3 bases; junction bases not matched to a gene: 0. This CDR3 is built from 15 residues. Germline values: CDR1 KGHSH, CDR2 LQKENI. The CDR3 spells CASSPTSGDTGELFF. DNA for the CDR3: TGTGCCAGCTCACCAACTAGCGGGGACACCGGGGAGCTGTTTTTT.

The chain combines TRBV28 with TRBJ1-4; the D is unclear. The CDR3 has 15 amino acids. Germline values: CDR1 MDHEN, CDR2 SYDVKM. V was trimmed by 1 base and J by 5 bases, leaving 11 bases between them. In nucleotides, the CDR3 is TGTGCCAGCAGTTTATTGTCGGGAGGGAATGAAAAACTGTTTTTT. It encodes CASSLLSGGNEKLFF. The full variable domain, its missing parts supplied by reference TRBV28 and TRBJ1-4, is DVKVTQSSRYLVKRTGEKVFLECVQDMDHENMFWYRQDPGLGLRLIYFSYDVKMKEKGDIPEGYSVSREKKERFSLILESASTNQTSMYLCASSLLSGGNEKLFFGSGTQLSVL.

CDR3 sequence reads: CASRTYGLDTDTQYF. The CDR3 DNA follows: TGTGCCAGCAGGACGTACGGCCTAGACACAGATACGCAGTATTTT. V gene TRBV2 combines with J gene TRBJ2-3, with D hard to call. Germline V lookup: CDR1 SNHLY, CDR2 FYNNEI. The length of the CDR3 is 15 residues. V dropped 6 bases and J dropped 2 bases, with 15 bases sitting between them.

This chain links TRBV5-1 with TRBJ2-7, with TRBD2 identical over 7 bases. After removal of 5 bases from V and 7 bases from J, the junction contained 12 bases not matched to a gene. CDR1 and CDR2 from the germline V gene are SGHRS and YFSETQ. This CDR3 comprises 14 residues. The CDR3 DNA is TGCGCCAGCAGTCCGGGGGGACCCAGTACGGAGCAGTACTTC. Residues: CASSPGGPSTEQYF.

The chain's CDR3 is CASSLTGKENIQYF. CDR3 in DNA: TGTGCCAGCAGCTTAACGGGAAAGGAAAACATTCAGTACTTC. This sequence joins TRBV7-2 and TRBJ2-4, with D perhaps matching TRBD2 (5 bases). Trimming removed 2 bases at V and 5 bases at J, with 10 bases between. From germline, CDR1 is SGHTA and CDR2 FQGNSA. The CDR3 extends over 14 amino acids.

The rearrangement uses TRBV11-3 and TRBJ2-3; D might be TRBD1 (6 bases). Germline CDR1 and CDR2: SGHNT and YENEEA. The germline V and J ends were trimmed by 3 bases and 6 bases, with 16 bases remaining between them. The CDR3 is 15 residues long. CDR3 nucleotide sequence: TGTGCCAGCAGCTTTAGTTGGGGGCGAGAGGATACGCAGTATTTT. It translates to CASSFSWGREDTQYF. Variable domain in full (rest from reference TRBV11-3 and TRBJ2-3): EAGVVQSPRYKIIEKKQPVAFWCNPISGHNTLYWYLQNLGQGPELLIRYENEEAVDDSQLPKDRFSAERLKGVDSTLKIQPAELGDSAVYLCASSFSWGREDTQYFGPGTRLTVL.

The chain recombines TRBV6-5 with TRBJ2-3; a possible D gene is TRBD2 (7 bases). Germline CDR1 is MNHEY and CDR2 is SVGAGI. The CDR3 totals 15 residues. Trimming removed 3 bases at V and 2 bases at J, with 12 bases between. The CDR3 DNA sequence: TGTGCCAGCAGTTATGCGGGGGCCTACACAGATACGCAGTATTTT. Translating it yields CASSYAGAYTDTQYF.

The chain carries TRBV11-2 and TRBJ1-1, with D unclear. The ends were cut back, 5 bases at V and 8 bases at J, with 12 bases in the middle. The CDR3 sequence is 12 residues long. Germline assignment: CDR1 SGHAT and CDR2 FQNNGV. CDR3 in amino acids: CASSLPTGEAFF. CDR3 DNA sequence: TGTGCCAGCAGCCTACCGACGGGAGAAGCTTTCTTT.

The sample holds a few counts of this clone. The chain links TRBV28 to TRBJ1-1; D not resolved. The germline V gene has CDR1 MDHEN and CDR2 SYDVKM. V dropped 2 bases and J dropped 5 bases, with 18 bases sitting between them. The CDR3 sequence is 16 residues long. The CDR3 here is CASSLANVRVGTEAFF. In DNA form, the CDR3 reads TGTGCCAGCAGTTTAGCCAACGTCAGAGTGGGAACTGAAGCTTTCTTT.

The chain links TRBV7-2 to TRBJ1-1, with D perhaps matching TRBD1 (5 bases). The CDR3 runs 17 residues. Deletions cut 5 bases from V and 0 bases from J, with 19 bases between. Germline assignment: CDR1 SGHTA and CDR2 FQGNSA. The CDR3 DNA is TGTGCCAGCAGCCTTCAGGTGACAGCTGTTATGAACACTGAAGCTTTCTTT. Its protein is CASSLQVTAVMNTEAFF.

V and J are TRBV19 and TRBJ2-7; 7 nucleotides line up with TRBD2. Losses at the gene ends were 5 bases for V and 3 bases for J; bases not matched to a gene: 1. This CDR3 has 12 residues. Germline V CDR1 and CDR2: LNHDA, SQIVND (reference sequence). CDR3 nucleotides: TGTGCCAGTAGTCCTAGCGGCTACGAGCAGTACTTC. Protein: CASSPSGYEQYF. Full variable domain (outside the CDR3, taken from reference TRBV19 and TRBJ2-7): DGGITQSPKYLFRKEGQNVTLSCEQNLNHDAMYWYRQDPGQGLRLIYYSQIVNDFQKGDIAEGYSVSREKKESFPLTVTSAQKNPTAFYLCASSPSGYEQYFGPGTRLTVT.

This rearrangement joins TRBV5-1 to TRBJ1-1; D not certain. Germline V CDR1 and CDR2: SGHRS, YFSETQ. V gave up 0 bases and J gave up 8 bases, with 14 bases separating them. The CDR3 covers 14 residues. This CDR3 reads CASSLGGRRSEAFF. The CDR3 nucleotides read TGCGCCAGCAGCTTGGGAGGTAGACGGTCGGAAGCTTTCTTT.

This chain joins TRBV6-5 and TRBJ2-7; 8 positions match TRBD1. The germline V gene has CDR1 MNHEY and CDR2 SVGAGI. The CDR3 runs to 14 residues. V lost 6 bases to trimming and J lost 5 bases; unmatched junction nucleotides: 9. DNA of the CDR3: TGTGCCAGCAGGAATCCGGGACAGGTAAACGAGCAGTACTTC. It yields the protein CASRNPGQVNEQYF.

This chain's CDR3 is CASSPGDGPNTGELFF. DNA of the CDR3: TGCGCCAGCAGCCCGGGGGACGGACCAAACACCGGGGAGCTGTTTTTT. The V call is TRBV4-3, the J call TRBJ2-2, with TRBD2 as a possible D gene (6 bases). V shed 4 bases and J shed 2 bases, with 14 bases lying between them. The CDR3 runs 16 residues. Germline CDR1 and CDR2: LGHNA and YSLEER.

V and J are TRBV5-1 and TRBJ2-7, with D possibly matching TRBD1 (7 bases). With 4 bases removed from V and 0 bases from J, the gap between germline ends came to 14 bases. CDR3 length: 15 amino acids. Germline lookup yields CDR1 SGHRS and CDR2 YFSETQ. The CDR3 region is CASSGGTALSYEQYF. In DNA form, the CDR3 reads TGCGCCAGCAGCGGGGGGACAGCCCTCTCCTACGAGCAGTACTTC. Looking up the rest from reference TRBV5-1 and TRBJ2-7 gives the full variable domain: KAGVTQTPRYLIKTRGQQVTLSCSPISGHRSVSWYQQTPGQGLQFLFEYFSETQRNKGNFPGRFSGRQFSNSRSEMNVSTLELGDSALYLCASSGGTALSYEQYFGPGTRLTVT.

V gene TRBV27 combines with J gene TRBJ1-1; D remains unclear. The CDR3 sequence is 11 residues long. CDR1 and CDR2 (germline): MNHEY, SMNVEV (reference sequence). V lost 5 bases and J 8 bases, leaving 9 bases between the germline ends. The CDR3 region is CASSDTGEAFF. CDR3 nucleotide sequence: TGTGCCAGCAGTGATACGGGGGAAGCTTTCTTT.

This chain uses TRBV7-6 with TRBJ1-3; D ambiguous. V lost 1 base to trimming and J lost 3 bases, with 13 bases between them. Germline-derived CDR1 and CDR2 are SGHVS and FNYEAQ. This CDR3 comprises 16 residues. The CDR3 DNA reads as TGTGCCAGCAGCTTAGTCAGCCAAACTGTTGGAAACACCATATATTTT. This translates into CASSLVSQTVGNTIYF.

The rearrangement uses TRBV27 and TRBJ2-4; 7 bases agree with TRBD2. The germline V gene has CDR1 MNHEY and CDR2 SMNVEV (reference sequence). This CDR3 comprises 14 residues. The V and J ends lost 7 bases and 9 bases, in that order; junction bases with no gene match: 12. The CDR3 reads CASIGGRGLPIQYF. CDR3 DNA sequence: TGTGCCAGCATCGGCGGGAGAGGCCTCCCCATTCAGTACTTC.

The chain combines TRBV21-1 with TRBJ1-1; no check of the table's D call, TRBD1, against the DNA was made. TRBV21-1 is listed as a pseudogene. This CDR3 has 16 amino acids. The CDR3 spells CARPPTGQEMNTEAFF. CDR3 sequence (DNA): TGTGCCAGGCCCCCAACGGGACAGGAGATGAACACTGAAGCTTTCTTT.

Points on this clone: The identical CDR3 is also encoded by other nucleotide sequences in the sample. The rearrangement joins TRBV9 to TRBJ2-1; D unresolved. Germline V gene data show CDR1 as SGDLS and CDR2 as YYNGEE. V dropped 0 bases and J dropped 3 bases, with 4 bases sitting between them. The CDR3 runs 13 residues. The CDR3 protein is CASSVAGYNEQFF. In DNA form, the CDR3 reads TGTGCCAGCAGCGTAGCCGGCTACAATGAGCAGTTCTTC. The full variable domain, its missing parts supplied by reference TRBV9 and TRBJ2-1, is DSGVTQTPKHLITATGQRVTLRCSPRSGDLSVYWYQQSLDQGLQFLIQYYNGEERAKGNILERFSAQQFPDLHSELNLSSLELGDSALYFCASSVAGYNEQFFGPGTRLTVL.

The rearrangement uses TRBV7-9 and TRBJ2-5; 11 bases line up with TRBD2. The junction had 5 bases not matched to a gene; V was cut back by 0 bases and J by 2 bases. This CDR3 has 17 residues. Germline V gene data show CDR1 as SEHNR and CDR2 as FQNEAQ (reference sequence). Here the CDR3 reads CASSLASIAGGQETQYF. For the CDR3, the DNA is TGTGCCAGCAGCTTAGCGTCGATAGCGGGGGGGCAAGAGACCCAGTACTTC.

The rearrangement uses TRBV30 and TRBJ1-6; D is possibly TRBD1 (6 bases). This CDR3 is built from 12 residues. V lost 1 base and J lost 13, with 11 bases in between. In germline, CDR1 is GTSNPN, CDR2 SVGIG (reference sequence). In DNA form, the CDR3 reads TGTGCCTGGAGTGAGGGCAGGGGTCCCCTCCACTTT. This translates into CAWSEGRGPLHF. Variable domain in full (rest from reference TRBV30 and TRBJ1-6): SQTIHQWPATLVQPVGSPLSLECTVEGTSNPNLYWYRQAAGRGLQLLFYSVGIGQISSEVPQNLSASRPQDRQFILSSKKLLLSDSGFYLCAWSEGRGPLHFGNGTRLTVT.

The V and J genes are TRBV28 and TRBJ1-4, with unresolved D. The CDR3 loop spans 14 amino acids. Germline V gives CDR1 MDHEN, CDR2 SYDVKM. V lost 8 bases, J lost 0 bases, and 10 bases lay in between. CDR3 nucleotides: TGTGCCAGCCAGTCCCCTGCAACTAATGAAAAACTGTTTTTT. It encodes CASQSPATNEKLFF.

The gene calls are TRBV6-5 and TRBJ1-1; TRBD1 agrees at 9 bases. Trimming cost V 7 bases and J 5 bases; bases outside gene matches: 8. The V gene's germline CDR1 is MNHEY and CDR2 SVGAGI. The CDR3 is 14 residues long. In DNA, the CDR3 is TGTGCCAGCACCCTAACAGGGGGCCGGACTGAAGCTTTCTTT. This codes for CASTLTGGRTEAFF.

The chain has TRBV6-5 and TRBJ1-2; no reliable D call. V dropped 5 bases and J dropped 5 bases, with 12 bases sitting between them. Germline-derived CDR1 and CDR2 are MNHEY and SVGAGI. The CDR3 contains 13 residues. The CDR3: CASSRSDSYGYTF. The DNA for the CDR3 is TGTGCCAGCAGTAGATCGGACTCGTATGGCTACACCTTC.

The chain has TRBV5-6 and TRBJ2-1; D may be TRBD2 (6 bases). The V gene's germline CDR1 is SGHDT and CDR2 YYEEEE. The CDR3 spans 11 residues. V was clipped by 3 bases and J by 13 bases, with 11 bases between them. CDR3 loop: CASSSGVAQFF. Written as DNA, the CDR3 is TGTGCCAGCAGCTCGGGGGTCGCACAGTTCTTC.